These 5 T cell receptor beta chains were all obtained from the same sample, sequenced in a study of identical twins. TCRdb reprocessed the 5' RACE reads via MiXCR and lists one record per CDR3 protein. The table shows some 250,000 distinct CDR3 sequences, with approximately 5.9% occurring only once. This same sample was also taken into another study, of T cells expressing NK-cell markers.

The specimen was CD8+ T cells sorted from blood. These receptors all stem from a woman aged 18-29 years in good health.

This clonotype turned up a few times. The gene calls are TRBV14 and TRBJ2-1; D may be TRBD1 or TRBD2 (6 bases each). Germline V gives CDR1 SGHDN, CDR2 FVKESK. The CDR3 extends over 19 amino acids. V lost 2 bases, J lost 3 bases, and 23 bases lay in between. The CDR3: CASSQRWGAFPQDYNEQFF. Written as DNA, the CDR3 is TGTGCCAGCAGCCAAAGATGGGGGGCGTTCCCCCAGGACTACAATGAGCAGTTCTTC. The variable domain in full, completed from reference TRBV14 and TRBJ2-1, reads EAGVTQFPSHSVIEKGQTVTLRCDPISGHDNLYWYRRVMGKEIKFLLHFVKESKQDESGMPNNRFLAERTGGTYSTLKVQPAELEDSGVYFCASSQRWGAFPQDYNEQFFGPGTRLTVL.

The chain joins TRBV6-5 to TRBJ2-7; no definite D call. The CDR3 consists of 12 residues. Germline V gives CDR1 MNHEY, CDR2 SVGAGI. V gave up 4 bases and J gave up 2 bases, with 6 bases separating them. CDR3 sequence: CASSSPPYEQYF. CDR3 nucleotides: TGTGCCAGCAGTTCCCCACCCTACGAGCAGTACTTC.

This clonotype was counted many times. In DNA form, the CDR3 reads TGTGCCAGCAGCTCAGGCGGGCACACCGGGGAGCTGTTTTTT. Translating it yields CASSSGGHTGELFF. The rearrangement uses TRBV7-2 and TRBJ2-2; TRBD2 is a possible D gene (5 bases). V lost 4 bases and J lost 3, with 9 bases in between. The CDR3 has 14 amino acids. CDR1 SGHTA and CDR2 FQGNSA come from the germline V gene.

The chain recombines TRBV27 with TRBJ2-2; 7 positions match TRBD1. CDR3 length equals 13 residues. Germline assignment: CDR1 MNHEY and CDR2 SMNVEV (reference sequence). With 6 bases clipped from V and 7 bases from J, the junction kept 5 bases outside the gene matches. The CDR3 spells CASRLGGVGELFF. CDR3 bases: TGTGCCAGCAGGTTAGGGGGCGTCGGGGAGCTGTTTTTT.

This clonotype was detected only a few times. The V gene is TRBV12-5, the J gene TRBJ2-2, with D unclear. Germline assignment: CDR1 LGHNT and CDR2 FRNRAP. The CDR3 has 14 residues. The germline V and J ends were trimmed by 6 bases and 4 bases, with 12 bases remaining between them. In nucleotides, the CDR3 is TGTGCTAGTGGAGTGTCAGGTCCCACCGGGGAGCTGTTTTTT. Translating it yields CASGVSGPTGELFF.